The 17 T cell receptor beta chains below were found in one sample sequenced in a study of cytomegalovirus exposure and HLA in healthy donors. This PCR relied on a set of 60 Vbeta primers and 13 Jbeta primers. The method was immunoSEQ multiplex PCR; TCRdb's version includes in-frame clones alone and lacks a portion of them. The sample holds tens of thousands of clones. The specimen was PBMCs. The source is a man aged 50 to 60 in good health and CMV-seropositive.

This rearrangement joins TRBV10-2 to TRBJ2-3; possible D gene TRBD2, 5 bases. This CDR3 comprises 12 residues. Looked up from germline, CDR1 is WSHSY and CDR2 is SAAADI. V dropped 6 bases and J dropped 7 bases, with 11 bases sitting between them. CDR3 residues: CASRDTRHTQYF. The DNA for the CDR3 is TGCGCCAGCAGAGATACTAGACATACGCAGTATTTT.

The chain joins TRBV2 to TRBJ1-2; 7 bases fit TRBD1. The CDR3 runs 13 residues. Unmatched junction bases numbered 9, after V lost 8 bases and J lost 6 bases. Germline CDR1 is SNHLY and CDR2 is FYNNEI. The CDR3 sequence: CASSGTAKNGYTF. Written as DNA, the CDR3 is TGTGCCAGCTCCGGGACAGCGAAAAATGGCTACACCTTC.

This rearrangement joins TRBV9 to TRBJ1-5, with D possibly being TRBD1 (6 bases). This CDR3 contains 13 residues. Trimming stripped 0 bases from V and 7 bases from J, with 8 bases between. Per the germline V gene, CDR1 is SGDLS and CDR2 is YYNGEE. As DNA, the CDR3 is TGTGCCAGCAGCGTAGGGCAGGGGCAGCCCCAGCATTTT. Protein: CASSVGQGQPQHF.

As DNA, the CDR3 is TGTGCCAGCAGCCAAGATGTCGGGGGGCGATGGGAGCAGTACGTC. Translation gives CASSQDVGGRWEQYV. The J gene is TRBJ2-7, the V gene TRBV4-2; possible D gene TRBD2, 7 bases. The CDR3 extends over 15 amino acids. Germline lookup yields CDR1 LGHNA and CDR2 YNFKEQ. Trimming removed 0 bases from V and 7 bases from J, with 16 bases in between.

The chain is built from TRBV14 and TRBJ1-1, with 8 bases that match TRBD1. This CDR3 spans 19 amino acids. Germline-derived CDR1 and CDR2 are SGHDN and FVKESK. The V gene end was trimmed by 4 bases and the J gene end by 1 base; junction bases not matched to a gene: 17. In DNA form, the CDR3 reads TGTGCCAGCAGCCTTACAACGAGGACAGGGCGACTCTCGAACACTGAAGCTTTCTTT. It translates to CASSLTTRTGRLSNTEAFF. Full variable domain (missing parts from reference TRBV14 and TRBJ1-1): EAGVTQFPSHSVIEKGQTVTLRCDPISGHDNLYWYRRVMGKEIKFLLHFVKESKQDESGMPNNRFLAERTGGTYSTLKVQPAELEDSGVYFCASSLTTRTGRLSNTEAFFGQGTRLTVV.

Turning to this clone: One end of the junction varies from germline; a read error may be responsible. CDR3 residues: CASSLNPATTYNEQFF. The CDR3 DNA sequence: TGTGCTAGCAGCTTAAATCCAGCGACCACCTACAATGAGCAGTTCTTC. This chain connects TRBV7-7 to TRBJ2-1; D is undetermined. The CDR3 has 16 residues. Germline assignment: CDR1 SSHAT and CDR2 FNYEAQ (reference sequence).

The rearrangement joins TRBV6-5 to TRBJ1-2; 10 bases are a match to TRBD1. V shed 7 bases, J shed 8 bases, and the junction held 7 bases outside the gene matches. Per the germline V gene, CDR1 is MNHEY and CDR2 is SVGAGI. This CDR3 comprises 13 residues. In DNA form, the CDR3 reads TGTGCCAGCATCAGTAAGGGACAGGGGGGCTACACCTTC. Translation gives CASISKGQGGYTF.

This chain connects TRBV2 to TRBJ1-5, with D perhaps matching TRBD1 (6 bases). Trimming cost V 6 bases and J 3 bases, with 12 bases left between them. CDR3 length equals 14 residues. Germline assignment: CDR1 SNHLY and CDR2 FYNNEI. The CDR3 region has the DNA TGTGCCAGCAGCTTCGACAGGAACAATCAGCCCCAGCATTTT. Protein product: CASSFDRNNQPQHF.

The chain joins TRBV11-3 to TRBJ2-7; the match to TRBD1 covers 7 bases. V dropped 0 bases and J dropped 1; count of bases not matched to a gene: 0. The CDR3 consists of 14 residues. Germline lookup yields CDR1 SGHNT and CDR2 YENEEA. CDR3 region: CASSLEGQSYEQYF. For the CDR3, the DNA is TGTGCCAGCAGCTTAGAGGGACAGTCCTACGAGCAGTACTTC.

The chain is built from TRBV4-3 and TRBJ1-2; TRBD1 is a possible D gene (5 bases). The CDR3 consists of 15 residues. The germline CDR1 and CDR2 sequences are LGHNA and YSLEER. With 2 bases removed from V and 0 bases from J, the gap between germline ends came to 10 bases. The CDR3 sequence: CASSQHTTANYGYTF. The CDR3 DNA follows: TGCGCCAGCAGCCAACATACGACAGCTAACTATGGCTACACCTTC.

The chain employs TRBV27 and TRBJ1-3, with D possibly matching TRBD1 (5 bases). The CDR3 has 13 amino acids. Germline-derived CDR1 and CDR2 are MNHEY and SMNVEV (reference sequence). Trimming took 7 bases from V and 3 from J, leaving 10 bases between them. CDR3 amino acids: CASISRVGNTIYF. For the CDR3, the DNA is TGTGCCAGCATTTCCAGGGTTGGAAACACCATATATTTT.

This sequence joins TRBV30 and TRBJ1-2; maybe TRBD1 (5 bases). CDR1 is GTSNPN and CDR2 is SVGIG in the germline V gene (reference sequence). Trimming removed 7 bases from V and 4 bases from J, with 13 bases in between. This CDR3 spans 12 amino acids. The CDR3 loop reads CAFSDSRYGYTF. In DNA, the CDR3 is TGTGCCTTTTCTGACAGCCGCTATGGCTACACCTTC.

About this clone itself: One end of the junction fails to match germline, which may point to a read error. The chain is built from TRBV7-7 and TRBJ2-2; 9 bases line up with TRBD1. The CDR3 loop spans 15 amino acids. Germline V gene lookup returns CDR1 SSHAT and CDR2 FNYEAQ (reference sequence). The CDR3 DNA reads as TGTGCTAGCAGCTTAGGAGGGACAGGGCTCGGGGAGCTGTTTTTT. This codes for CASSLGGTGLGELFF.

V is TRBV6-5 and J is TRBJ1-5; D possibly corresponds to TRBD1 (5 bases). The CDR3 is made up of 15 amino acids. Germline CDR1 reads MNHEY; CDR2 reads SVGAGI. V dropped 5 bases and J dropped 0 bases, with 11 bases sitting between them. CDR3 nucleotides: TGTGCCAGCAGTCGACAGCCCTATAGCAATCAGCCCCAGCATTTT. Amino acids: CASSRQPYSNQPQHF.

The chain is built from TRBV6-5 and TRBJ1-5; D unresolved. Trimming removed 7 bases at V and 4 bases at J, with 14 bases between. The CDR3 is made up of 14 amino acids. Germline V gene data show CDR1 as MNHEY and CDR2 as SVGAGI. CDR3 in amino acids: CASTSGRANQPQHF. In DNA, the CDR3 is TGTGCCAGCACTTCGGGGAGAGCGAATCAGCCCCAGCATTTT.

The chain recombines TRBV7-9 with TRBJ2-6, with TRBD2 identical over 8 bases. Looked up from germline, CDR1 is SEHNR and CDR2 is FQNEAQ (reference sequence). The CDR3 extends over 15 amino acids. CDR3 residues: CAASGSGAGANVLTF. CDR3 nucleotides: TGTGCGGCAAGCGGGAGTGGGGCTGGGGCCAACGTCCTGACTTTC.

V gene TRBV7-2 combines with J gene TRBJ2-1; 9 bases align to TRBD2. Germline-derived CDR1 and CDR2 are SGHTA and FQGNSA. The CDR3 has 15 amino acids. V dropped 5 bases and J dropped 2; count of bases not matched to a gene: 4. The CDR3 is CASSLTSGPYNEQFF. The CDR3 DNA reads as TGTGCCAGCAGCCTCACTAGCGGGCCCTACAATGAGCAGTTCTTC. Full variable domain (missing parts from reference TRBV7-2 and TRBJ2-1): GAGVSQSPSNKVTEKGKDVELRCDPISGHTALYWYRQSLGQGLEFLIYFQGNSAPDKSGLPSDRFSAERTGGSVSTLTIQRTQQEDSAVYLCASSLTSGPYNEQFFGPGTRLTVL.